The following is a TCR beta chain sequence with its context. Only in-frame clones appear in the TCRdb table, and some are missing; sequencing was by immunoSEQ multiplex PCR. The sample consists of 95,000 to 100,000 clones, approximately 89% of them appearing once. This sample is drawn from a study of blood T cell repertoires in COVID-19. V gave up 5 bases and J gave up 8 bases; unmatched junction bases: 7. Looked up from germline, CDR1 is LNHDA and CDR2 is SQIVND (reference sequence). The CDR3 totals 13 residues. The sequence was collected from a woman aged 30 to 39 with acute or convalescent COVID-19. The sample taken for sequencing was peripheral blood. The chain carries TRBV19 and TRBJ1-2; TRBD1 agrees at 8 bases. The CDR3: CASSPQGAGGYTF. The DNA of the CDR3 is TGTGCCAGTAGTCCCCAGGGGGCGGGGGGCTACACCTTC.